The 5 T cell receptor beta chains presented below share a single source sample, sequenced in a study of vaccination and CD4 T cells after COVID-19. Cultured CD4+ T cell DNA underwent sequencing with the Oncomine TCR Beta short-read assay. TCRdb re-called the PCR reads with MiXCR, one entry per CDR3 protein. The data show roughly 8,400 distinct CDR3 sequences, approximately 64% seen once. Sample treatment: roughly 10-day PBMC culture with coronavirus spike peptide pools or control peptides (ViraFEST assay). For these receptors, no antigen is known. Here the sequenced sample was cultured CD4+ T cells from blood, taken after SARS-CoV-2 vaccination. Source of these receptors: a human donor with COVID-19.

The chain has TRBV6-2 or TRBV6-3 and TRBJ2-3; D call uncertain. This CDR3 has 14 residues. V was trimmed by 2 bases and J by 1 base, leaving 7 bases between them. Per germline, CDR1 MNHEY and CDR2 SVGEGT. The CDR3 DNA reads TGTGCCAGCAGTTACGGCCCAGGCACAGATACGCAGTATTTT. Its protein is CASSYGPGTDTQYF.

This clonotype was seen only a few times. The V gene is TRBV4-1, the J gene TRBJ1-1; D is undetermined. CDR1 MGHRA and CDR2 YSYEKL come from the germline V gene. This CDR3 is built from 14 residues. Trimming stripped 8 bases from V and 0 bases from J, with 13 bases between. This chain's CDR3 is CASRGRTMNTEAFF. DNA for the CDR3: TGCGCCAGCCGGGGTCGGACCATGAACACTGAAGCTTTCTTT.

This chain links TRBV7-9 with TRBJ2-7; D perhaps matches TRBD1 (6 bases). The CDR3 is 14 residues long. The germline V and J ends were trimmed by 2 bases and 2 bases, with 10 bases remaining between them. Germline-derived CDR1 and CDR2 are SEHNR and FQNEAQ (reference sequence). CDR3 in DNA: TGTGCCAGCAGCTTACACCAGGGGCCCTACGAGCAGTACTTC. As protein: CASSLHQGPYEQYF.

The chain couples TRBV10-3 to TRBJ1-3, with no clear D. The germline gives CDR1 ENHRY, CDR2 SYGVKD. CDR3 length: 15 amino acids. Trimming left V 0 bases short and J 8 bases short, with 14 bases between. The CDR3 DNA reads as TGTGCCATCAGTGAGTCTTGGGCCAGCAGTCACACCATATATTTT. This sequence encodes CAISESWASSHTIYF.

DNA of the CDR3: TGTGCCAGCAGCATGAACCGGGACAGGGAGATACAAGAGACCCAGTACTTC. It is translated as CASSMNRDREIQETQYF. The genes are TRBV21-1 and TRBJ2-5; the table's D call of TRBD1 was not tested on the DNA. TRBV21-1 counts as a pseudogene. The CDR3 covers 17 residues.